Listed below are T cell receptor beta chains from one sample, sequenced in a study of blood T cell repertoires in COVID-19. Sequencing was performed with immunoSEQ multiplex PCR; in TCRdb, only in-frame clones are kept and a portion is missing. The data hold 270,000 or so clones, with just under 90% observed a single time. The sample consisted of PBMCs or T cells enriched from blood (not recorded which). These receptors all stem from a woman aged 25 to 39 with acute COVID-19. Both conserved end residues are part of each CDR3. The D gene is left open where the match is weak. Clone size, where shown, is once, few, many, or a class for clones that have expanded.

CASRIRGWDTEAFF	TGTGCCAGCAGGATAAGGGGTTGGGACACTGAAGCTTTCTTT	NA	TRBJ1-1	TRBV28	NA
CASSPLERAWAGANVLTF	TGTGCCAGCTCACCACTCGAGAGGGCCTGGGCTGGGGCCAACGTCCTGACTTTC	NA	TRBJ2-6	TRBV18	NA
CASSLNPSSGRANEQFF	TGTGCCAGCAGCCTAAACCCTTCTAGCGGGAGGGCCAATGAGCAGTTCTTC	TRBD2	TRBJ2-1	TRBV7-3	NA
CASTPVLQGYQPQHF	TGTGCCAGCACCCCCGTGCTCCAGGGGTATCAGCCCCAGCATTTT	NA	TRBJ1-5	TRBV28	NA
CASSGLRGANVLTF	TGCGCCAGCAGCGGACTTCGGGGGGCCAACGTCCTGACTTTC	NA	TRBJ2-6	TRBV10-1	once
CASSDGTPSSYEQYF	TGCGCCAGCAGTGATGGGACACCCAGCTCCTACGAGCAGTACTTC	NA	TRBJ2-7	TRBV10-2	NA
CASSLGRRTNEKLFF	TGTGCCAGCAGCTTAGGACGGAGAACTAATGAAAAACTGTTTTTT	NA	TRBJ1-4	TRBV11-2	NA
CASSQGVGGPTDTQYF	TGTGCCAGCAGCCAAGGCGTGGGAGGGCCCACAGATACGCAGTATTTT	TRBD2	TRBJ2-3	TRBV14	NA
CASSEGHTDTQYF	TGTGCCAGCAGTGAAGGGCACACAGATACGCAGTATTTT	NA	TRBJ2-3	TRBV2	NA
CASSLSGRVYTEAFF	TGTGCCAGCAGCTTATCGGGCAGGGTGTACACTGAAGCTTTCTTT	NA	TRBJ1-1	TRBV7-8	NA
CASSFAPSTDTQYF	TGTGCCAGCAGCTTCGCGCCTAGCACAGATACGCAGTATTTT	NA	TRBJ2-3	TRBV11-2	once
CASTNGAGVRTGELFF	TGTGCCAGCACCAATGGAGCGGGAGTGAGAACCGGGGAGCTGTTTTTT	TRBD2	TRBJ2-2	TRBV11-2	NA
CASSIEDRETDEQFF	TGTGCCAGTAGTATAGAGGACAGAGAGACGGATGAGCAGTTCTTC	NA	TRBJ2-1	TRBV19	NA
CASSPDSQKETQYF	TGTGCCAGCTCACCCGACTCCCAGAAAGAGACCCAGTACTTC	NA	TRBJ2-5	TRBV18	NA
CAISQPRDSNSGANVLTF	TGTGCCATCAGTCAACCCCGGGACAGCAACTCTGGGGCCAACGTCCTGACTTTC	TRBD1	TRBJ2-6	TRBV10-3	NA
CASSPSQRVRGTQPQHF	TGCGCCAGCAGCCCAAGCCAACGTGTCAGGGGTACTCAGCCCCAGCATTTT	NA	TRBJ1-5	TRBV4-1	NA
CASSQEDSFSGNTIYF	TGTGCCAGCAGCCAAGAGGACAGCTTCTCTGGAAACACCATATATTTT	NA	TRBJ1-3	TRBV4-2	NA
CASGAAGRITDTQYF	TGTGCCAGCGGAGCTGCAGGGAGGATCACAGATACGCAGTATTTT	NA	TRBJ2-3	TRBV28	NA
CASSPHSYEQYF	TGTGCCAGCAGTCCTCACAGCTACGAGCAGTACTTC	NA	TRBJ2-7	TRBV28	once
CASSLTGTSLDEQYF	TGTGCCAGCAGCCTTACCGGGACTAGTCTGGACGAGCAGTACTTC	TRBD2	TRBJ2-7	TRBV3-1/TRBV3-2	NA